Below, 3 T cell receptor beta chains from the same sample are listed, as sequenced in a study of blood T cell repertoires in COVID-19. Sequenced by immunoSEQ multiplex PCR; TCRdb stores in-frame clones only, minus some. The table records some 100,000 clones, about three quarters of them present only once. What was sequenced was peripheral blood. These receptors originate from a human donor in a cohort sampled during active or convalescent COVID-19.

The chain employs TRBV19 and TRBJ1-2, with no clear D. V shed 1 base and J shed 0 bases, with 9 bases lying between them. This CDR3 is 15 amino acids long. Germline V gene sequence: CDR1 LNHDA, CDR2 SQIVND (reference sequence). The CDR3 nucleotides read TGTGCCAGTAGTATAGCCGGGAGCCCTAACTATGGCTACACCTTC. Its protein is CASSIAGSPNYGYTF.

The chain links TRBV19 to TRBJ1-4; D call uncertain. This CDR3 has 14 amino acids. Trimming took off 3 bases at V and 4 bases at J, with 9 bases between the two ends. Germline CDR1 and CDR2: LNHDA and SQIVND (reference sequence). The CDR3 spells CASSIPTYNEKLFF. CDR3 nucleotides: TGTGCCAGTAGTATTCCCACCTATAATGAAAAACTGTTTTTT.

The CDR3 region has the DNA TGTGCCAGCAAGGGAACTCTGGGAACAGGTCATTCCCTTAATCAGCCCCAGCATTTT. Protein sequence: CASKGTLGTGHSLNQPQHF. The chain combines TRBV2 with TRBJ1-5; possibly TRBD1 for D (5 bases). From germline, CDR1 is SNHLY and CDR2 FYNNEI. This CDR3 contains 19 residues. Trimming removed 7 bases from V and 4 bases from J, with 29 bases in between.